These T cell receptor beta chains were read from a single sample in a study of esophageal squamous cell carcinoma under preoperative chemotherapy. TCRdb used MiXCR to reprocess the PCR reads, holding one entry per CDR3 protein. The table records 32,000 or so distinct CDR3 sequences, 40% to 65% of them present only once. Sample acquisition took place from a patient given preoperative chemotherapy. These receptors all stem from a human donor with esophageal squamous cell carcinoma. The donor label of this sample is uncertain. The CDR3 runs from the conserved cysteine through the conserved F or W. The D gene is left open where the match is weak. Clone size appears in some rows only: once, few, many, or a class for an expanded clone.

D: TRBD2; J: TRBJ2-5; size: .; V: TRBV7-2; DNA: TGTGCCAGCAGCTCCCAGGTAGAGCGGGGGGGTTACCCAGATACCCAGTATTTC; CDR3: CASSSQVERGGYPDTQYF
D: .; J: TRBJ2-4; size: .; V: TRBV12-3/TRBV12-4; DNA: TGTGCCAGCAGCGGTACGAGCGGGTGGGCCACAGACACTCAGTACTTC; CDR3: CASSGTSGWATDTQYF
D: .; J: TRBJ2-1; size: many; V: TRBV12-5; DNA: TGTGCTAGTGGTTTGGACGGGGGCCAATACAATGAGCAGTTCTTC; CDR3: CASGLDGGQYNEQFF
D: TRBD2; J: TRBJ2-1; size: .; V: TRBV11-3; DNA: TGTGCCAGCAGCTTACAACTAGCGGAGGATGAGCAGTTCTTC; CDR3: CASSLQLAEDEQFF
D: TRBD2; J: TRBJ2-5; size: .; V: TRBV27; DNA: TGTGCCAGCAGTGGGACTAGCGCCTTAGTAGGAGAGACCCAGTACTTC; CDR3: CASSGTSALVGETQYF
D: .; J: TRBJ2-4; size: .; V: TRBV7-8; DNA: TGTGCCAGCAGCAACCTGGGGCTGGGAGCCAAAAACACGCAGTACTTC; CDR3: CASSNLGLGAKNTQYF
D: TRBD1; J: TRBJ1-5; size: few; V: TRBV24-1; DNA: TGTGCCACCAGTTGGACAGGGAATCATTATAGCAATCAGCCCCAGCATTTT; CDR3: CATSWTGNHYSNQPQHF
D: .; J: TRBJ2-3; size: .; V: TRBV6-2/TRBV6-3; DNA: TGTGCCAGCAGTTACTCGAGTTGGACAGAGGATACGCAGTATTTT; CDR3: CASSYSSWTEDTQYF
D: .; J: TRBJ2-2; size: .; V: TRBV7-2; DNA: TGTGCCAGCGGCCAGGGACTCCAGGGGGTGAGCACCGAGAAGCAGTTTTTT; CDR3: CASGQGLQGVSTEKQFF
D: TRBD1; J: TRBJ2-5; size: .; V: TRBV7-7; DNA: TGTGGTAGCGGCTTCGGGACAGGGGACCAAGAGATGCAGTATTTC; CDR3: CGSGFGTGDQEMQYF
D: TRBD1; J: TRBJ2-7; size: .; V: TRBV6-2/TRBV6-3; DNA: TGTGCCAGCAGTTTCGACCGAACAGGGGGGAGCTCCTACAATGAGCAGTACTTC; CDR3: CASSFDRTGGSSYNEQYF
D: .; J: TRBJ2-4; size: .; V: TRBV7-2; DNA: TGTGCCAGCAGCTTAGGAGGCGACGAGACTCAGTACTTC; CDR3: CASSLGGDETQYF
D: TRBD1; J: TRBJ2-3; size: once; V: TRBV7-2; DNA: TGTGCCAGGGGTCAAGGGGGCGGTGGCGTGGAGACGCAGTATTTC; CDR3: CARGQGGGGVETQYF
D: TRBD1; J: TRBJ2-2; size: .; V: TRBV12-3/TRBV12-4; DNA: TGTGCCAGCAGGAAACAGGGGGCGAGCACAGATACGCTGTTTTTT; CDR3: CASRKQGASTDTLFF
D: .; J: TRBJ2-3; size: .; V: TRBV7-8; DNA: .; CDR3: CAGGLVGGGTDTQYF
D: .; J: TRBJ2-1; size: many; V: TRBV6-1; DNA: TGTGCCAGCATGTCTTCCCTAGGAATGCGTGAGCAGTTCTTC; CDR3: CASMSSLGMREQFF
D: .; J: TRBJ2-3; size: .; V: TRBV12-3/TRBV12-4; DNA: TGTGCCGCGGGGGGAGGGGGCGGTGGCCAAGAGACGCAGTACTTT; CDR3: CAAGGGGGGQETQYF
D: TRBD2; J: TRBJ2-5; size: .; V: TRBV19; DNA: TGTGCCAGTACCACAAGCGGGGGCCGTCCGGGGACCCAGTACTTC; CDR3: CASTTSGGRPGTQYF
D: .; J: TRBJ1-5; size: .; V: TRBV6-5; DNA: TGTGCCAGCAGTTCTAGGGGGGGAGCATCGGAGCTCCAGCATTTT; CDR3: CASSSRGGASELQHF
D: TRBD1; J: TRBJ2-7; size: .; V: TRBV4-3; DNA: TGCGCCAGCAGCCGTCCTCCGGGACAGGGGTACTACGAGCAGTACTTC; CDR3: CASSRPPGQGYYEQYF
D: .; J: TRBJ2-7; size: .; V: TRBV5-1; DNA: TGCGCCAGCAGCTTGGTTCAGGGTAACTACGAGCAGTACTTC; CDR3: CASSLVQGNYEQYF
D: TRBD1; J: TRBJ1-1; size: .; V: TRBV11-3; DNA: TGTGCCAGCAGACCTGGACAGGGCTCACACGGGGTGACTGAAGCTTTCTTT; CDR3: CASRPGQGSHGVTEAFF
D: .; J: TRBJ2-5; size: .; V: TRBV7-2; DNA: TGTGCCAGCGGGTGGCTCGGGGGGCGTATCCCAGATACCCAGTACTTC; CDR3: CASGWLGGRIPDTQYF
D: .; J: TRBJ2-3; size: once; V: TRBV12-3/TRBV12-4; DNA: TGTGCGGGGCGCGGGGGCCCCACCAAAGAGACGCAGTATTTT; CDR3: CAGRGGPTKETQYF
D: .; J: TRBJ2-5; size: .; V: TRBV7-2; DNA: TGTGCCGGCGGCCTCGGGGGCCGTGACCCAGAGACCCAGTATTTC; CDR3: CAGGLGGRDPETQYF
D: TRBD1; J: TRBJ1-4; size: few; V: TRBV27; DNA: TGTGCCAGCAGTTCGACAGGGGGGAATAATGAAAAACTGTTTTTT; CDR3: CASSSTGGNNEKLFF
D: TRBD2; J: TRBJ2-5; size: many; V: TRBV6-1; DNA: TGTGCCAGCAGCCTGAAGGGAGGGGTACAAGAGACCCAGTACTTC; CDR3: CASSLKGGVQETQYF
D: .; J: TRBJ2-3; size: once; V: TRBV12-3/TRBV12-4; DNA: TGTGCCAGCAGTGGGGTGCGCGCCAAAAATATTCAGTATTTT; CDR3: CASSGVRAKNIQYF